This TCR beta chain was captured in a study of response to subunit inactivated influenza vaccine (dated by TCRdb to the late 2010s). For context, the study as a whole: Deep quantitative T cell receptor repertoire profiling was used in the study to track responses to a trivalent subunit inactivated influenza vaccine.

The protocol used for the library was RT-PCR. The run used an Illumina HiSeq 2500. TCRdb ran its own pipeline on the public reads, namely fastp trimming at Q25 and MiXCR clone calling, and kept in-frame beta chains. Rows merge per CDR3 protein into single entries with the most common DNA and genes. This sample comprises about 830,000 distinct CDR3 sequences, about 18% of them detected only once. The top ten clones comprise roughly a tenth of the sample. The trim is 5 bases for V and 8 bases for J, with a gap of 18 bases between the germline ends. The CDR3 measures 14 amino acids from cysteine to phenylalanine. The entry retains the CDR3 DNA only, 42 bases that are in frame from base 1. The germline V gene encodes CDR1 MNHNS and CDR2 SASEGT. General conclusions and limits of the study: According to the authors, only a limited number of new T cells may be recruited by each seasonal influenza vaccination.

This clonotype turned up a few times. Its cognate antigen has yet to be identified. No per-base quality is available; no much larger clone lies one base away. The sequence was collected from a middle-aged man who received an inactivated influenza vaccine. Donor details come from another sample of the same person, matched by shared clones. This chain joins TRBV6-1 to TRBJ2-5; the D gene is perhaps TRBD2, on 6 matching bases. The source material was PBMCs from blood, sampled about 5 days after vaccination. The nucleotide sequence reads as follows: TGTGCCAGCAGTCCCGGGGACCCGGGGGATACCCAGTACTTC. Its protein is CASSPGDPGDTQYF.